These 31 T cell receptor beta chains share one sample of origin, sequenced in a study of T cells in Graves' hyperthyroidism and ophthalmopathy. Amplification of TCR beta CDR3 regions used RNA as the template. The HTBI primer set drove a first-round RT-PCR of the TCR CDR3. MiXCR, applied by TCRdb to the multiplex PCR reads, yields one record per CDR3 protein. This table has around 620,000 distinct CDR3 sequences, 35% to 55% appearing once. The sequencing input was peripheral blood or thyroid tissue (not recorded which). Receptors were obtained from an adult woman with Graves' disease, either hyperthyroidism or ophthalmopathy (not recorded which).

The chain combines TRBV6-5 with TRBJ2-7, with 12 bases lining up with TRBD2. Per the germline V gene, CDR1 is MNHEY and CDR2 is SVGAGI. Trimming removed 1 base from V and 5 bases from J; junction bases left unmatched: 15. The CDR3 runs 19 residues. DNA of the CDR3: TGTGCCAGCAGTTACTTAGCCCGACTAGCGGGAGTATCGTTGGACGAGCAGTACTTC. Translated, it gives CASSYLARLAGVSLDEQYF.

This clonotype occurred many times. The chain uses TRBV20-1 and TRBJ2-2; 7 bases are a match to TRBD2. Germline CDR1 is DFQATT and CDR2 is SNEGSKA (reference sequence). This CDR3 is built from 16 residues. The V segment lost 3 bases and the J segment 3 bases; nucleotides outside the gene matches: 10. The CDR3 bases are TGCAGTGCTAGCGATAGGCTAGCGGAGTACACCGGGGAGCTGTTTTTT. It translates to CSASDRLAEYTGELFF.

The V call is TRBV25-1, the J call TRBJ1-2; weak D call: TRBD1 (6 bases). V lost 6 bases, J lost 7 bases, and 12 bases lay in between. CDR1 is MGHDK, CDR2 SYGVNS, per germline. This CDR3 spans 12 amino acids. CDR3 in amino acids: CASRQGNRGYTF. CDR3 in DNA: TGTGCCAGCAGGCAGGGGAATCGTGGCTACACCTTC.

V gene TRBV11-2 combines with J gene TRBJ2-5; 9 positions match TRBD1. The CDR3 contains 15 residues. Per germline, CDR1 SGHAT and CDR2 FQNNGV. Germline trimming cut 6 bases from V and 9 bases from J; bases unmatched to any gene: 14. The CDR3 region is CASRLTGGDNQPQYF. The CDR3 nucleotides are TGTGCCAGCAGGCTGACAGGGGGGGACAATCAGCCCCAGTACTTC.

V usage is TRBV7-9 and J usage is TRBJ1-1; TRBD1 aligns across 7 bases. Germline V lookup: CDR1 SEHNR, CDR2 FQNEAQ (reference sequence). The V segment lost 4 bases and the J segment 12 bases; nucleotides outside the gene matches: 11. The CDR3 is made up of 13 amino acids. CDR3 protein: CASSSGQANLPFF. DNA of the CDR3: TGTGCCAGCAGCTCCGGACAGGCTAATCTACCTTTCTTT.

The table lists this clonotype with many counts. The rearrangement joins TRBV6-6 to TRBJ2-7; D ambiguous. The germline V and J ends were trimmed by 7 bases and 4 bases, with 14 bases remaining between them. The CDR3 covers 13 residues. Germline CDR1 MNHNY, CDR2 SVGAGI (reference sequence). CDR3 sequence: CASTNDLLYEQYF. The CDR3 DNA reads TGTGCCAGCACTAACGACTTGTTATACGAGCAGTACTTC.

The chain combines TRBV10-3 with TRBJ2-7; no reliable D call. From germline, CDR1 is ENHRY and CDR2 SYGVKD. The length of the CDR3 is 16 residues. The V end lost 4 bases, the J end lost 3 bases, and 19 bases lay between the germline ends. The CDR3 coding sequence is TGTGCCATCAGTGCCGGAATAGACTCTACCAACTACGAGCAGTACTTC. This sequence encodes CAISAGIDSTNYEQYF.

The chain links TRBV7-8 to TRBJ2-2; TRBD2 might be the D (7 bases). CDR3 length: 15 amino acids. Trimming pared 4 bases from V and 4 bases from J, leaving 13 bases between. Per germline, CDR1 SGHVS and CDR2 FQNEAQ. This CDR3 reads CASSSQGGGTGELFF. CDR3 nucleotides: TGTGCCAGCAGCTCGCAGGGAGGGGGCACCGGGGAGCTGTTTTTT.

This chain links TRBV29-1 with TRBJ2-5; D is uncertain. The V end lost 2 bases, the J end lost 2 bases, and 9 bases lay between the germline ends. Germline lookup yields CDR1 SQVTM and CDR2 ANQGSEA. This CDR3 contains 13 residues. In nucleotides, the CDR3 is TGCAGCGTTGAAAGGTGGGAACAAGAGACCCAGTACTTC. Its translation: CSVERWEQETQYF.

This clonotype was seen ten or more times. This chain uses TRBV6-4 with TRBJ1-2; D might be TRBD1 (6 bases). The CDR3 is 14 amino acids. Germline V gives CDR1 MRHNA, CDR2 SNTAGT. V lost 6 bases to trimming and J lost 6 bases, with 17 bases between them. DNA of the CDR3: TGTGCCAGCAGACCTTCCAGGGGAGCCGATGGCTACACCTTC. Translating it yields CASRPSRGADGYTF.

This clonotype was detected many times. This chain uses TRBV11-2 with TRBJ1-5; 8 bases are shared with TRBD1. In germline, CDR1 is SGHAT, CDR2 FQNNGV. V lost 5 bases and J lost 5; bases outside the gene matches: 8. The CDR3 spans 15 residues. The CDR3 loop reads CASSRTGSGDQPQHF. The CDR3 DNA reads TGTGCCAGCAGCCGGACAGGGTCAGGGGATCAGCCCCAGCATTTT.

The CDR3 region has the DNA TGTGCCAGCAGCCTCGGACCTGAAAGCTCCTACGAGCAGTACTTC. Residues: CASSLGPESSYEQYF. The chain uses TRBV9 and TRBJ2-7, with D unclear. The V end was cut by 4 bases, the J end by 0 bases, with 14 bases between. CDR1 and CDR2 (germline): SGDLS, YYNGEE. The CDR3 spans 15 residues.

The V call is TRBV28, the J call TRBJ2-7, with a weak D call TRBD2 (6 bases). Trimming took 2 bases from V and 9 from J, leaving 11 bases between them. This CDR3 is built from 12 residues. The germline V gene encodes CDR1 MDHEN and CDR2 SYDVKM. CDR3 loop: CASSLTSSAQYF. For the CDR3, the DNA is TGTGCCAGCAGTTTAACTAGCAGCGCGCAGTACTTC.

This clonotype was seen ten or more times. J is TRBJ1-1 and V is TRBV5-1; D is ambiguous. CDR1 is SGHRS, CDR2 YFSETQ, per germline. The ends were cut back, 4 bases at V and 6 bases at J, with 10 bases in the middle. The length of the CDR3 is 12 residues. CDR3 in DNA: TGCGCCAGCAGCATGGGCGGGTCTGAAGCTTTCTTT. This encodes CASSMGGSEAFF.

The CDR3 is CSARTRGAWGYGYTF. The DNA of the CDR3 is TGCAGTGCTAGGACCCGGGGCGCGTGGGGCTATGGCTACACCTTC. The V and J genes are TRBV20-1 and TRBJ1-2; D may be TRBD1 (5 bases). The germline V gene has CDR1 DFQATT and CDR2 SNEGSKA (reference sequence). The CDR3 runs 15 residues. The ends were cut back, 3 bases at V and 4 bases at J, with 18 bases in the middle.

The V call is TRBV29-1, the J call TRBJ1-2, with 8 positions matching TRBD1. Germline-derived CDR1 and CDR2 are SQVTM and ANQGSEA. The CDR3 has 14 amino acids. The junction had 6 bases not matched to a gene; V was cut back by 3 bases and J by 3 bases. The CDR3 protein is CSVDIGQGHYGYTF. CDR3 DNA sequence: TGCAGCGTTGATATCGGACAGGGTCACTATGGCTACACCTTC.

The CDR3: CASTPGVDRTNTEAFF. CDR3 in DNA: TGTGCCAGCACCCCAGGCGTCGACAGGACGAACACTGAAGCTTTCTTT. The chain recombines TRBV12-3 or TRBV12-4 with TRBJ1-1; D is possibly TRBD1 (6 bases). The CDR3 length is 16 residues. Deletions cut 7 bases from V and 1 base from J, with 19 bases between.

With regard to this clonotype: Compared with germline, one end of the junction differs, possibly owing to a read error. This chain links TRBV29-1 with TRBJ1-1; 10 bases align to TRBD1. This CDR3 is 16 amino acids long. Looked up from germline, CDR1 is SQVTM and CDR2 is ANQGSEA. Here the CDR3 reads CSVAGKGDRGRPEASF. CDR3 DNA: TGCAGCGTTGCAGGGAAGGGTGACAGGGGGCGTCCTGAAGCTTCCTTT.

This clonotype was seen repeatedly, ten times or more. The chain couples TRBV12-3 or TRBV12-4 to TRBJ1-1; D not resolved. The CDR3 extends over 13 amino acids. The V and J ends lost 3 bases and 4 bases respectively, with 9 bases between them. The DNA of the CDR3 is TGTGCCAGCAGTTTTACGGCAGCCACTGAAGCTTTCTTT. Residues: CASSFTAATEAFF.

The genes are TRBV20-1 and TRBJ2-5; 9 bases are shared with TRBD2. With V trimmed by 5 bases and J by 5 bases, 9 bases remained unmatched. The CDR3 has 14 amino acids. Germline CDR1 and CDR2: DFQATT and SNEGSKA (reference sequence). The CDR3 nucleotides are TGCAGTGCTGCGGGGACTAGCCAGGGGGAGACCCAGTACTTC. Its protein is CSAAGTSQGETQYF.

The chain couples TRBV2 to TRBJ2-5; TRBD2 aligns across 10 bases. Unmatched junction bases numbered 10, after V lost 8 bases and J lost 7 bases. Germline V CDR1 and CDR2: SNHLY, FYNNEI. The length of the CDR3 is 14 residues. As DNA, the CDR3 is TGTGCCAGCCACTCCGGGCTAGCGGGAGCGACCCAGTACTTC. This sequence encodes CASHSGLAGATQYF.

This clonotype was recorded at least ten times. This chain connects TRBV12-3 or TRBV12-4 to TRBJ1-1, with no clear D. This CDR3 is 15 amino acids long. Trimming pared 5 bases from V and 11 bases from J, leaving 24 bases between. For the CDR3, the DNA is TGTGCCAGCAGTAGGACTGGATCGGCCCAAGGAGTGGCTTTCTTT. It yields the protein CASSRTGSAQGVAFF.

V and J are TRBV7-2 and TRBJ1-4, with no clear D. Germline assignment: CDR1 SGHTA and CDR2 FQGNSA. The CDR3 loop spans 15 amino acids. V was shortened by 3 bases and J by 9 bases, with 17 bases between the two germline ends. CDR3 DNA: TGTGCCAGCAGCTTCCCAAAGGCGGGTGAAAAAAAACTGTTTTTT. It yields the protein CASSFPKAGEKKLFF.

In its sample, this clonotype was seen many times. At one end the junction does not follow the germline gene, possibly because of a read error. The chain links TRBV5-1 to TRBJ1-2; D is possibly TRBD1 (5 bases). Looked up from germline, CDR1 is SGHRS and CDR2 is YFSETQ. The CDR3 loop spans 13 amino acids. As DNA, the CDR3 is TGCGCCAGCAGCTTGGATAGTCCAGGGACCTGGCACTTC. This encodes CASSLDSPGTWHF.

This chain joins TRBV20-1 and TRBJ1-5; D perhaps matches TRBD1 (5 bases). Germline V gene sequence: CDR1 DFQATT, CDR2 SNEGSKA (reference sequence). Trimming shortened V by 4 bases and J by 1 base, and 11 bases separated the two germline ends. This CDR3 region has 14 residues. CDR3 sequence: CSATPGGSNQPQHF. For the CDR3, the DNA is TGCAGTGCTACTCCCGGGGGGAGCAATCAGCCCCAGCATTTT.

The chain combines TRBV20-1 with TRBJ1-2; a possible D gene is TRBD1 (6 bases). Per germline, CDR1 DFQATT and CDR2 SNEGSKA (reference sequence). There are 18 residues in the CDR3. The CDR3 is CSVPISKGDRAPNYGYTF. The CDR3 bases are TGCAGCGTTCCGATTTCCAAGGGGGATAGGGCGCCTAACTATGGCTACACCTTC.

In its sample, this clonotype was seen many times. V and J are TRBV20-1 and TRBJ2-4; D not certain. Per the germline V gene, CDR1 is DFQATT and CDR2 is SNEGSKA (reference sequence). V was clipped by 0 bases and J by 4 bases, with 10 bases between them. The CDR3 totals 14 residues. CDR3 DNA: TGCAGTGCTAGAGAATCCCTAAGGAAAAACATTCAGTACTTC. Its translation is CSARESLRKNIQYF.

This clonotype has at least ten counts. This chain connects TRBV7-9 to TRBJ2-5; D could derive from TRBD1 or TRBD2 (5 bases each). CDR1 is SEHNR and CDR2 is FQNEAQ in the germline V gene (reference sequence). The length of the CDR3 is 14 residues. Trimming cost V 4 bases and J 1 base, with 10 bases left between them. CDR3 loop: CASSWGNLQETQYF. In nucleotides, the CDR3 is TGTGCCAGCAGCTGGGGGAATCTCCAAGAGACCCAGTACTTC.

This clonotype was counted ten times or more. V is TRBV27 and J is TRBJ1-5, with D hard to call. The CDR3 has 13 amino acids. Germline CDR1 is MNHEY and CDR2 is SMNVEV (reference sequence). Trimming shortened V by 6 bases and J by 3 bases, and 9 bases separated the two germline ends. The CDR3 DNA reads TGTGCCAGCAGCCTATCCGACAATCAGCCCCAGCATTTT. This translates into CASSLSDNQPQHF.

Details on this clonotype: A much larger clonotype is one base distant, so this may be a read error. The V gene is TRBV7-9, the J gene TRBJ2-6, with a possible D match to TRBD1 (5 bases). Per germline, CDR1 SEHNR and CDR2 FQNEAQ (reference sequence). The CDR3 has 17 residues. The CDR3 DNA reads as TGTGCCAGCAGCCAGGGTTCAGCTAACTCTGGGGCCAGCGTCCTGACTTTC. It specifies CASSQGSANSGASVLTF. The whole variable domain, filled in from reference TRBV7-9 and TRBJ2-6, reads DTGVSQNPRHKITKRGQNVTFRCDPISEHNRLYWYRQTLGQGPEFLTYFQNEAQLEKSRLLSDRFSAERPKGSFSTLEIQRTEQGDSAMYLCASSQGSANSGASVLTFGAGSRLTVL.

The chain links TRBV20-1 to TRBJ2-2, with D tentatively TRBD1 (8 bases). Trimming pared 1 base from V and 6 bases from J, leaving 21 bases between. The germline V gene has CDR1 DFQATT and CDR2 SNEGSKA (reference sequence). The CDR3 length is 17 residues. The CDR3 sequence is CSARVSTGGRVPGELFF. In DNA, the CDR3 is TGCAGTGCTAGAGTTAGCACAGGGGGGAGGGTACCCGGGGAGCTGTTTTTT.